The clone carrying this T cell receptor beta chain has only a few counts. RNA transcripts provided the source from which TCR beta CDR3 regions were amplified. HTBI primers drove first-round RT-PCR of the TCR CDR3. TCRdb fed the multiplex PCR reads into MiXCR, producing one record per CDR3 protein. The sample includes under 650,000 distinct CDR3 sequences, 15% to 20% of them seen just once. Germline CDR1 and CDR2: KGHSH and LQKENI. This CDR3 spans 16 amino acids. Trimming removed 3 bases at V and 1 base at J, with 14 bases between. Cells are PBMCs isolated from over 7.5 ml of fresh blood. The record originates from a study of T cells in Graves' hyperthyroidism and ophthalmopathy.

The source of this sequence is a woman in her thirties with Graves' hyperthyroidism. The J gene is TRBJ2-3, the V gene TRBV18, with no clear D. What was sequenced was blood. Here the CDR3 reads CASSPQPGPRTDTQYF. The DNA for the CDR3 is TGTGCCAGCTCACCCCAACCTGGACCTCGCACAGATACGCAGTATTTT. The variable domain in full, with the rest retrieved from reference TRBV18 and TRBJ2-3, is NAGVMQNPRHLVRRRGQEARLRCSPMKGHSHVYWYRQLPEEGLKFMVYLQKENIIDESGMPKERFSAEFPKEGPSILRIQQVVRGDSAAYFCASSPQPGPRTDTQYFGPGTRLTVL.